This record concerns one T cell receptor (beta chain) sequence. What it binds is not known. Amplified TCR beta CDR3 regions derived from RNA transcripts. First-round RT-PCR targeting the TCR CDR3 was performed with the HTBI primer set. Using its own MiXCR run on the multiplex PCR reads, TCRdb lists one record per CDR3 protein. The table has about 710,000 distinct CDR3 sequences, around 15% seen once. This specimen comes from a study of T cells in Graves' hyperthyroidism and ophthalmopathy. General study points: In blood, most of the thyroid clonotypes expanded above 0.001 were also present. The model's output predicted ophthalmopathy at a median of approximately 6.5 months prior to onset.

Germline loops: CDR1 MNHEY, CDR2 SVGEGT. Trimming pared 8 bases from V and 5 bases from J, leaving 19 bases between. The CDR3 loop spans 14 amino acids. A lack of ophthalmopathy progression within 18 months defined stable Graves' hyperthyroidism. Patients between 18 and 65 years old had hyperthyroidism, newly diagnosed and lasting under 2 months. The receptor's source is a man younger than 35 with Graves' hyperthyroidism. The sequenced material came from blood. The chain is built from TRBV6-2 or TRBV6-3 and TRBJ2-7, with D possibly called TRBD1 or TRBD2 (5 bases each). The CDR3 coding sequence is TGTGCCAGCTATGCAGCGAGGGGACGGCACGAGCAGTACTTC. Encoded protein: CASYAARGRHEQYF.